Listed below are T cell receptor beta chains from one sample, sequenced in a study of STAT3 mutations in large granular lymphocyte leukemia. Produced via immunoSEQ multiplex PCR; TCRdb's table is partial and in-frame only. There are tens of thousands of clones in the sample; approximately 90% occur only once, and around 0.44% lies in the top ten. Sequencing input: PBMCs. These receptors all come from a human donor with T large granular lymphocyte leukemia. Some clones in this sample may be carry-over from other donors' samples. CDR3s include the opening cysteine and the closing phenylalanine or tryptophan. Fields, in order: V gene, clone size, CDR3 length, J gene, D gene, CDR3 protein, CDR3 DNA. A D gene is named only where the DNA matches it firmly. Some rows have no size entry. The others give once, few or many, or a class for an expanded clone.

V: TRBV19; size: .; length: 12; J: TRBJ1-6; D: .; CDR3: CASSTGDSPLHF; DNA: TGTGCCAGTAGTACTGGGGATTCACCCCTCCACTTT
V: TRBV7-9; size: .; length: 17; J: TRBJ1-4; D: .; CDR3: CASSPRPAAPDNEKLFF; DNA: TGTGCCAGCAGCCCACGTCCTGCGGCGCCCGATAATGAAAAACTGTTTTTT
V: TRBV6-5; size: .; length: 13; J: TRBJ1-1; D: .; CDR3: CATQPAHYTEAFF; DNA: TGTGCCACCCAGCCGGCCCACTACACTGAAGCTTTCTTT
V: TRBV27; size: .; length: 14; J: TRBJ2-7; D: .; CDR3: CASSWGSTGAEQYF; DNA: TGTGCCAGCAGTTGGGGGTCGACAGGAGCCGAGCAGTACTTC
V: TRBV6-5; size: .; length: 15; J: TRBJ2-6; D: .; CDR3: CASSYDSSGANVLTF; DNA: TGTGCCAGCAGTTACGACAGCTCTGGGGCCAACGTCCTGACTTTC
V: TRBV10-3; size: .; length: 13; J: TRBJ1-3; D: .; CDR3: CAIRPGDGNTIYF; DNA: TGTGCCATCAGACCAGGGGATGGCAACACCATATATTTT
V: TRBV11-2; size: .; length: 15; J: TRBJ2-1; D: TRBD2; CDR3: CASSLDGTRDNEQFF; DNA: TGTGCCAGCAGCTTAGATGGGACTAGGGACAATGAGCAGTTCTTC
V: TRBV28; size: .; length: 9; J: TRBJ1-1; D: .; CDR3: CASRGSAFF; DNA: TGTGCCAGCAGGGGGTCAGCTTTCTTT
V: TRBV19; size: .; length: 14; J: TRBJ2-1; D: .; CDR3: CASSIDLVANEQFF; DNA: TGTGCCAGTAGTATAGATCTAGTAGCCAATGAGCAGTTCTTC
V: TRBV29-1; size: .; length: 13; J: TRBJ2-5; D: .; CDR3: CSVESVQGQTQYF; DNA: TGCAGCGTTGAGTCGGTGCAGGGACAGACCCAGTACTTC
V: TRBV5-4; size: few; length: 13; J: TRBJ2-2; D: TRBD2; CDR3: CASSPRESGELFF; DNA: TGTGCCAGCAGCCCGCGGGAGAGCGGGGAGCTGTTTTTT
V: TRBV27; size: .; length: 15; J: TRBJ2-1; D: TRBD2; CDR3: CASSLKRGRDNEQFF; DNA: TGTGCCAGCAGTCTCAAGCGGGGGCGGGACAATGAGCAGTTCTTC
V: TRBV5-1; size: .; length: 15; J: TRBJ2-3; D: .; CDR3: CARGGDLRSTDTQYF; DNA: TGCGCCAGGGGGGGTGACCTGAGAAGCACAGATACGCAGTATTTT
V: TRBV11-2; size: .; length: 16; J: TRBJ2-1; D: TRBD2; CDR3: CASSERSGGPYNEQFF; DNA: TGTGCCAGCAGCGAACGTAGCGGGGGCCCTTACAATGAGCAGTTCTTC
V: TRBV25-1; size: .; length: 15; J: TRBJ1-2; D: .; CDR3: CASSQTGKANYGYTF; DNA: TGTGCCAGCAGTCAGACGGGGAAGGCTAACTATGGCTACACCTTC
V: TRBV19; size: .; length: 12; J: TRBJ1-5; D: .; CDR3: CASAGVNQPQHF; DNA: TGTGCCAGTGCAGGGGTAAATCAGCCCCAGCATTTT
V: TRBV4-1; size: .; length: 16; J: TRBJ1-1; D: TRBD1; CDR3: CASSQSRDRVDTEAFF; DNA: TGCGCCAGCAGCCAGTCCCGGGACAGGGTGGATACTGAAGCTTTCTTT
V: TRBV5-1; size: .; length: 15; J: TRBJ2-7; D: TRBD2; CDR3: CASSSIAGGDVRQYF; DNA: TGCGCCAGCAGCTCAATAGCGGGGGGAGATGTACGGCAGTACTTC
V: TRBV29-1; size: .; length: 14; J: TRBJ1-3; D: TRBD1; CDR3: CSVGQGSSGNTIYF; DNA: TGCAGCGTCGGACAGGGGAGCTCTGGAAACACCATATATTTT
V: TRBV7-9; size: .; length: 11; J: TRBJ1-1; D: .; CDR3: CASSKGPEAFF; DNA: TGTGCCAGCAGCAAAGGGCCTGAAGCTTTCTTT
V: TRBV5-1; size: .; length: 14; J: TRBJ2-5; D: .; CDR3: CASSLVAREETQYF; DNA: TGCGCCAGCAGCTTGGTGGCCAGAGAAGAGACCCAGTACTTC
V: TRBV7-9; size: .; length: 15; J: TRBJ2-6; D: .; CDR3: CASSFPGAGANVLTF; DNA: TGTGCCAGCAGCTTTCCAGGGGCTGGGGCCAACGTCCTGACTTTC
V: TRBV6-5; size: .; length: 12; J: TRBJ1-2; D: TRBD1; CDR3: CASRRTGDGYTF; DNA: TGTGCCAGCAGAAGGACAGGGGATGGCTACACCTTC
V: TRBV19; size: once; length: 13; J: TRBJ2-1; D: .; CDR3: CASSIHPGAEQFF; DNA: TGTGCCAGTAGTATTCATCCAGGGGCTGAGCAGTTCTTC
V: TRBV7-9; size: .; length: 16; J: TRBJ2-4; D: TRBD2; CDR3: CASRLAGKGPKNIQYF; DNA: TGTGCCAGCAGACTAGCGGGGAAGGGGCCCAAAAACATTCAGTACTTC
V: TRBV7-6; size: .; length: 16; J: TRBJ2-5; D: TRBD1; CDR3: CASSFGTESYQETQYF; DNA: TGTGCCAGCAGCTTTGGGACAGAGTCGTACCAAGAGACCCAGTACTTC
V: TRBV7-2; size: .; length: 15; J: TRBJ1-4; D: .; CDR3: CASSQVPGVFEKLFF; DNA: TGTGCCAGCAGCCAAGTCCCAGGGGTATTCGAAAAACTGTTTTTT
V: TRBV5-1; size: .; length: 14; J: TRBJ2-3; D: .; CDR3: CASSLETSTDTQYF; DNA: TGCGCCAGCAGCTTGGAGACTAGCACAGATACGCAGTATTTT
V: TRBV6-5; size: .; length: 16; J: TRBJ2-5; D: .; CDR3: CASSFGDRGPQETQYF; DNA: TGTGCCAGCAGTTTTGGAGACCGGGGGCCCCAAGAGACCCAGTACTTC
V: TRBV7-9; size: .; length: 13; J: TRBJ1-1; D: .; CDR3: CASSLALNTEAFF; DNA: TGTGCCAGCAGCTTAGCCTTAAACACTGAAGCTTTCTTT
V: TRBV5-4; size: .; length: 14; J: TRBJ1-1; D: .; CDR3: CASSLGQFPSEAFF; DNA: TGTGCCAGCAGCTTGGGACAGTTCCCCTCTGAAGCTTTCTTT
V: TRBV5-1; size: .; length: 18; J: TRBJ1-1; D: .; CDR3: CASSPKIPDTLMNTEAFF; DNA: TGCGCCAGCAGCCCGAAAATCCCGGACACCCTCATGAACACTGAAGCTTTCTTT
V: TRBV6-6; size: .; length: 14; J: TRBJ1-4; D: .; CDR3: CASSSASSGEKLFF; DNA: TGTGCCAGCAGTTCCGCTTCGTCGGGGGAAAAACTGTTTTTT
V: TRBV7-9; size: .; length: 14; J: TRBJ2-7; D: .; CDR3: CASTPDRSSYEQYF; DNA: TGTGCCAGCACCCCGGACCGAAGCTCCTACGAGCAGTACTTC
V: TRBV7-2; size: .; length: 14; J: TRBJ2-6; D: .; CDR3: CASSLKAGANVLTF; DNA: TGTGCCAGCAGCTTAAAGGCTGGGGCCAACGTCCTGACTTTC
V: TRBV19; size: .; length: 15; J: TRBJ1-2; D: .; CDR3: CASSIVQGNGYGYTF; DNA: TGTGCCAGTAGTATAGTTCAGGGAAACGGCTATGGCTACACCTTC
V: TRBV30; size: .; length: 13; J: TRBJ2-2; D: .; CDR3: CAWRSGDTGELFF; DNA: TGTGCCTGGAGGAGTGGGGACACCGGGGAGCTGTTTTTT
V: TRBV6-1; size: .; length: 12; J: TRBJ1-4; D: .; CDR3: CASRAGREKLFF; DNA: TGTGCCAGCAGGGCAGGGCGGGAAAAACTGTTTTTT
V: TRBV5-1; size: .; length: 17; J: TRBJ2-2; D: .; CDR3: CASSLLGGSSNTGELFF; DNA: TGCGCCAGCAGCTTATTGGGGGGATCATCGAACACCGGGGAGCTGTTTTTT
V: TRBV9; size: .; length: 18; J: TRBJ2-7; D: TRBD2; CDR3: CASSVGGAGAVGTYEQYF; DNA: TGTGCCAGCAGCGTAGGGGGAGCGGGGGCGGTCGGGACCTACGAGCAGTACTTC
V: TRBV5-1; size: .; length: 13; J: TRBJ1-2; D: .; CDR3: CASSGTGYDGYTF; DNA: TGCGCCAGCAGCGGTACAGGGTACGATGGCTACACCTTC
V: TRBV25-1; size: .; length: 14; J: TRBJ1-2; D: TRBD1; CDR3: CASSGDGQGGGYTF; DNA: TGTGCCAGCAGTGGAGATGGACAGGGGGGTGGCTACACCTTC
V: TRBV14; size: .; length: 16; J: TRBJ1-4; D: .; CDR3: CASILLVQATNEKLFF; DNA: TGTGCCAGCATTCTTCTCGTGCAGGCAACTAATGAAAAACTGTTTTTT
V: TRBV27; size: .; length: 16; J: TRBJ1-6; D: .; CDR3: CASSEFPSSYNSPLHF; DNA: TGTGCCAGCAGTGAATTCCCCAGCTCCTATAATTCACCCCTCCACTTT
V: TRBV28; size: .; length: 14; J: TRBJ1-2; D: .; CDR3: CASTLLRGSHGYTF; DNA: TGTGCCAGCACCCTCCTTCGGGGGTCTCATGGCTACACCTTC
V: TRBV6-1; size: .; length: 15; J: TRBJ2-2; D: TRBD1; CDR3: CASSEATGDTGELFF; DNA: TGTGCCAGCAGTGAAGCAACAGGGGATACCGGGGAGCTGTTTTTT
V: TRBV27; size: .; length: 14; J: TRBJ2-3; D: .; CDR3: CASSFARATDTQYF; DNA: TGTGCCAGCAGTTTCGCCAGGGCCACAGATACGCAGTATTTT
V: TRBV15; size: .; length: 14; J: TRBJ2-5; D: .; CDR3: CATSTVGGEETQYF; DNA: TGTGCCACCAGCACCGTAGGGGGGGAAGAGACCCAGTACTTC
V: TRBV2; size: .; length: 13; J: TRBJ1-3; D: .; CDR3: CAGVQGRGNTIYF; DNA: TGTGCCGGAGTTCAGGGGCGCGGAAACACCATATATTTT
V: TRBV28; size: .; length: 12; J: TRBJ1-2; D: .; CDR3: CASKTGLYGYTF; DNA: TGTGCCAGCAAAACGGGTCTCTATGGCTACACCTTC
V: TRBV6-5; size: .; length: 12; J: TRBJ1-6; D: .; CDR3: CASSSSNQYLHF; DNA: TGTGCCAGCAGCTCCTCGAATCAGTACCTCCACTTT